These 17 T cell receptor beta chains were all obtained from the same sample, sequenced in a study of tissue T cells after allogeneic stem cell transplantation. Measured with immunoSEQ multiplex PCR; TCRdb has only the in-frame clones, and not every one. Of over 5,000 clones in the sample, approximately 71% were seen once. The source was tissue from the stomach, collected at autopsy. Every receptor here comes from a woman aged 18-50 years with breast cancer.

This chain uses TRBV19 with TRBJ2-1, with 8 bases matching TRBD2. Germline assignment: CDR1 LNHDA and CDR2 SQIVND (reference sequence). The CDR3 runs to 14 residues. Losses at the gene ends were 6 bases for V and 4 bases for J; bases not matched to a gene: 5. The chain's CDR3 is CASRRGGLYNEQFF. CDR3 nucleotide sequence: TGTGCCAGTAGACGCGGGGGGTTATACAATGAGCAGTTCTTC.

This sequence joins TRBV7-9 and TRBJ1-1, with 10 bases aligning to TRBD1. V was clipped by 1 base and J by 6 bases; unmatched bases: 8. The CDR3 loop spans 16 amino acids. Germline CDR1 is SEHNR and CDR2 is FQNEAQ (reference sequence). The CDR3 spells CASSLGQGAIGAEAFF. CDR3 sequence (DNA): TGTGCCAGCAGCTTAGGACAGGGGGCAATTGGAGCTGAAGCTTTCTTT.

The chain uses TRBV30 and TRBJ1-5; 11 positions agree with TRBD1. Germline trimming cut 3 bases from V and 3 bases from J; bases unmatched to any gene: 13. This CDR3 comprises 18 residues. CDR1 and CDR2 from the germline V gene are GTSNPN and SVGIG (reference sequence). The DNA for the CDR3 is TGTGCCTGGAGCCGGACAGGGGGCACGAGGGACTTCAATCAGCCCCAGCATTTT. This gives the protein CAWSRTGGTRDFNQPQHF.

CDR3 DNA: TGTGCCAGCCAGACTAGCGATGAGCAGTTCTTC. It translates to CASQTSDEQFF. V usage is TRBV6-6 and J usage is TRBJ2-1; 8 nucleotides agree with TRBD2. The CDR3 has 11 amino acids. Germline V gene lookup returns CDR1 MNHNY and CDR2 SVGAGI (reference sequence). The J segment lost 8 bases and the V segment lost 8 bases, leaving 2 bases of the junction unmatched.

The chain uses TRBV6-5 and TRBJ1-5; no definite D call. This CDR3 has 13 residues. The germline V gene has CDR1 MNHEY and CDR2 SVGAGI. V lost 7 bases and J 2 bases, leaving 9 bases between the germline ends. In DNA, the CDR3 is TGTGCCAGCACTGGATGGGGCAATCAGCCCCAGCATTTT. It translates to CASTGWGNQPQHF.

V gene TRBV4-3 combines with J gene TRBJ2-3; D not certain. Between the trimmed V and J ends, which lost 0 bases and 1 base, there was a span of 5 bases. The CDR3 is 14 residues long. Germline CDR1 is LGHNA and CDR2 is YSLEER. This CDR3 reads CASSQETGTDTQYF. CDR3 DNA sequence: TGCGCCAGCAGCCAAGAAACGGGCACAGATACGCAGTATTTT.

By sample share, this clone is medium-sized. CDR3 loop: CASSSTGDSYYEQYF. The DNA for the CDR3 is TGTGCCAGCAGCTCCACCGGAGACAGCTACTACGAGCAGTACTTC. J is TRBJ2-7 and V is TRBV13; maybe TRBD1 (5 bases). Germline V gene sequence: CDR1 PRHDT, CDR2 FYEKMQ (reference sequence). V was shortened by 4 bases and J by 3 bases, with 16 bases between the two germline ends. CDR3 size: 15 residues.

This sequence joins TRBV5-1 and TRBJ1-1; the match to TRBD1 covers 7 bases. CDR1 and CDR2 (germline): SGHRS, YFSETQ. Trimming cost V 4 bases and J 2 bases; bases outside gene matches: 5. This CDR3 spans 14 amino acids. CDR3 sequence: CASSAGTANTEAFF. CDR3 in DNA: TGCGCCAGCAGCGCTGGGACAGCCAACACTGAAGCTTTCTTT.

This rearrangement joins TRBV12-5 to TRBJ2-7, with 7 bases aligning to TRBD1. The CDR3 consists of 15 residues. V lost 5 bases and J lost 0; bases outside the gene matches: 7. Looked up from germline, CDR1 is LGHNT and CDR2 is FRNRAP. The CDR3 DNA follows: TGTGCTAGTGGTACCCCCCACAGGGGCTCCTACGAGCAGTACTTC. It yields the protein CASGTPHRGSYEQYF. The full variable domain, rest sourced from reference TRBV12-5 and TRBJ2-7, is DARVTQTPRHKVTEMGQEVTMRCQPILGHNTVFWYRQTMMQGLELLAYFRNRAPLDDSGMPKDRFSAEMPDATLATLKIQPSEPRDSAVYFCASGTPHRGSYEQYFGPGTRLTVT.

This chain uses TRBV18 with TRBJ2-7; 8 nucleotides align to TRBD2. The V gene end was trimmed by 3 bases and the J gene end by 6 bases; junction bases not matched to a gene: 7. There are 14 residues in the CDR3. Germline CDR1 is KGHSH and CDR2 is LQKENI. This CDR3 reads CASSPSGGPREQYF. CDR3 nucleotide sequence: TGTGCCAGCTCACCGTCGGGAGGGCCCCGCGAGCAGTACTTC. Full variable domain (rest looked up from reference TRBV18 and TRBJ2-7): NAGVMQNPRHLVRRRGQEARLRCSPMKGHSHVYWYRQLPEEGLKFMVYLQKENIIDESGMPKERFSAEFPKEGPSILRIQQVVRGDSAAYFCASSPSGGPREQYFGPGTRLTVT.

CDR3 in amino acids: CASSYSGRPKYGANVLTF. The DNA of the CDR3 is TGTGCCAGCAGTTACTCCGGACGTCCCAAGTATGGGGCCAACGTCCTGACTTTC. This chain uses TRBV6-2 or TRBV6-3 with TRBJ2-6; D gene ambiguous. CDR3 length equals 18 residues. The V end was cut by 0 bases, the J end by 3 bases, with 15 bases between. Germline loops: CDR1 MNHEY, CDR2 SVGEGT.

Note on this clone: Other nucleotide sequences from this sample produce the same CDR3. The chain links TRBV7-2 to TRBJ2-7; no reliable D call. The CDR3 spans 11 residues. In germline, CDR1 is SGHTA, CDR2 FQGNSA. V gave up 4 bases and J gave up 4 bases, with 5 bases separating them. The CDR3, as DNA: TGTGCCAGCAGCTCCTATTACGAGCAGTACTTC. Encoded protein: CASSSYYEQYF.

The chain links TRBV28 to TRBJ2-3; 9 positions agree with TRBD2. Germline CDR1 and CDR2: MDHEN and SYDVKM. The CDR3 totals 16 residues. Germline trimming cut 7 bases from V and 2 bases from J; bases unmatched to any gene: 10. DNA of the CDR3: TGTGCCAGCACCCACGGAGCGGGAGGTGTCACAGATACGCAGTATTTT. Its translation: CASTHGAGGVTDTQYF.

The chain couples TRBV3-1 (or the pseudogene TRBV3-2) to TRBJ1-3; no reliable D call. Trimming took off 3 bases at V and 2 bases at J, with 5 bases between the two ends. CDR1 LGHDT and CDR2 YNNKEL come from the germline V gene (reference sequence). The CDR3 consists of 13 residues. CDR3 DNA: TGTGCCAGCAGCCAGCGGGCTGGAAACACCATATATTTT. The encoded protein is CASSQRAGNTIYF.

Written as DNA, the CDR3 is TGTGCCAGCAGCTTAGTCGGCCAGAGCACAGATACGCAGTATTTT. The encoded protein is CASSLVGQSTDTQYF. The genes are TRBV7-2 and TRBJ2-3, with D hard to call. The ends were cut back, 1 base at V and 0 bases at J, with 8 bases in the middle. The germline gives CDR1 SGHTA, CDR2 FQGNSA. The CDR3 has 15 residues.

The rearrangement joins TRBV19 to TRBJ2-3; no clear D. The CDR3 is 11 residues long. CDR1 LNHDA and CDR2 SQIVND come from the germline V gene (reference sequence). Trimming took off 3 bases at V and 6 bases at J, with 4 bases between the two ends. The CDR3 DNA follows: TGTGCCAGTAGTATTATGGATACGCAGTATTTT. This translates into CASSIMDTQYF.

CDR3: CASSYGSSYEQYF. The CDR3 DNA sequence: TGTGCCAGTAGCTATGGGAGCTCCTACGAGCAGTACTTC. The V gene is TRBV19, the J gene TRBJ2-7, with D perhaps matching TRBD2 (5 bases). The CDR3 contains 13 residues. Trimming left V 6 bases short and J 0 bases short, with 9 bases between. In germline, CDR1 is LNHDA, CDR2 SQIVND (reference sequence).